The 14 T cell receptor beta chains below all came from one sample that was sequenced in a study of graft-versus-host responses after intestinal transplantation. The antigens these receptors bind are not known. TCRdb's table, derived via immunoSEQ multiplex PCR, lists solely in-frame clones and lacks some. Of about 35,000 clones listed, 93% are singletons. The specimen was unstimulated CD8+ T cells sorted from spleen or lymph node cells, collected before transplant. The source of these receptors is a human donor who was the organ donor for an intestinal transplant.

The CDR3 loop is CASSIDRGQGDQPQHF. The CDR3 DNA reads TGTGCCAGTAGTATAGATCGGGGACAGGGGGATCAGCCCCAGCATTTT. The chain couples TRBV19 to TRBJ1-5, with 11 bases matching TRBD1. CDR3 size: 16 residues. After removal of 0 bases from V and 5 bases from J, the junction contained 3 bases not matched to a gene. CDR1 is LNHDA, CDR2 SQIVND, per germline (reference sequence).

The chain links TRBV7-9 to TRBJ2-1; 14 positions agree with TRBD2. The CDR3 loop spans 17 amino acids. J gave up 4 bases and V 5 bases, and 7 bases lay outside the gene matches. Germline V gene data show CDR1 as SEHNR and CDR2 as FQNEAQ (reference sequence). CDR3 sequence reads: CASSDGTSGRWYNEQFF. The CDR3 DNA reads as TGTGCCAGCAGCGACGGGACTAGCGGGAGATGGTACAATGAGCAGTTCTTC.

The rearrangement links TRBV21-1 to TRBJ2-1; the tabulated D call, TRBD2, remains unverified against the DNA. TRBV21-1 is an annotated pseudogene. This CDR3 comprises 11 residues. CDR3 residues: CASSPRHEQFF. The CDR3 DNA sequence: TGTGCCAGCAGTCCGCGTCATGAGCAGTTCTTC.

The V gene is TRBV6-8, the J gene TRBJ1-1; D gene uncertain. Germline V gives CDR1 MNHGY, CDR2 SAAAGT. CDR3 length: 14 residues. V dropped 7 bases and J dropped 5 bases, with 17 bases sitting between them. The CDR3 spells CASNHNLRGTEAFF. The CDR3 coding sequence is TGTGCCAGCAACCACAATTTAAGAGGGACTGAAGCTTTCTTT.

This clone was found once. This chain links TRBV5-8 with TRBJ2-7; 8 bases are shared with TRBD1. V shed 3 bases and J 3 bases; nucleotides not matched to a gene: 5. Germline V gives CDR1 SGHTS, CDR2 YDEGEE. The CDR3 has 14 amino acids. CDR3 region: CASSSGTGNYEQYF. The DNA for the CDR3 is TGTGCCAGCAGCTCGGGGACAGGAAACTACGAGCAGTACTTC.

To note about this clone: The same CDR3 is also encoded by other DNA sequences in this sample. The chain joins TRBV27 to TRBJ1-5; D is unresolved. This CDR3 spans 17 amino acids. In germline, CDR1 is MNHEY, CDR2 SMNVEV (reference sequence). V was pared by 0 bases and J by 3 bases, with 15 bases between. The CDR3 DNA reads TGTGCCAGCAGTTTATCCAGGAGCCAGAACGCCAATCAGCCCCAGCATTTT. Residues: CASSLSRSQNANQPQHF.

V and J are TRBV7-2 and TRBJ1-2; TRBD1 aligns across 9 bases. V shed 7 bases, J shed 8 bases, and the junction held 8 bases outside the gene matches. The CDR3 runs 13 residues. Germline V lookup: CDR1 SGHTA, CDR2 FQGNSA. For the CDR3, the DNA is TGTGCCAGCACAACAGGGGGCCTGAGGGGCTACACCTTC. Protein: CASTTGGLRGYTF.

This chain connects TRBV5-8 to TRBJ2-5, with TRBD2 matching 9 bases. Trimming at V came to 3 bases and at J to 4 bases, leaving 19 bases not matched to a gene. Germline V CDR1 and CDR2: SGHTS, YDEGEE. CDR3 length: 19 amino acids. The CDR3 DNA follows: TGTGCCAGCAGCTCGGGGGTCCATGGCGGGAGGGCCCACGCAGAGACCCAGTACTTC. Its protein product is CASSSGVHGGRAHAETQYF.

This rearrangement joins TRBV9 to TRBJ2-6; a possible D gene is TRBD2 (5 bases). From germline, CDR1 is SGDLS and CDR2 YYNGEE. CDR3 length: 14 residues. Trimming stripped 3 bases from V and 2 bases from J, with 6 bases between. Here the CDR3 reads CASSDGTGANVLTF. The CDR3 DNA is TGTGCCAGCAGCGACGGGACTGGGGCCAACGTCCTGACTTTC.

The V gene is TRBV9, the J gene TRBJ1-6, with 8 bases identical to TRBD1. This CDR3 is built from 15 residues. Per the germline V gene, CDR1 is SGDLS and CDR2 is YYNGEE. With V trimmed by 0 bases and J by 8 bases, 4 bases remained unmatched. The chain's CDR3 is CASSVGTGMDSPLHF. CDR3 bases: TGTGCCAGCAGCGTAGGGACAGGGATGGATTCACCCCTCCACTTT.

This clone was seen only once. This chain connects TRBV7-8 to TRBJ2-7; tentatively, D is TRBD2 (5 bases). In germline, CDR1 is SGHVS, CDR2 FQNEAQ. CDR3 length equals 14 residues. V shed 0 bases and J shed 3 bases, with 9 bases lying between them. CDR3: CASSLATGYYEQYF. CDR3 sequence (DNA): TGTGCCAGCAGCTTAGCTACGGGATACTACGAGCAGTACTTC.

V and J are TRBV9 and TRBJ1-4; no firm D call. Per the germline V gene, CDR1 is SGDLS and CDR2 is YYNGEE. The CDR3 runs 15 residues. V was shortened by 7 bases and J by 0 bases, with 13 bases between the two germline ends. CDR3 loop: CASGRVGATNEKLFF. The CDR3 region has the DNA TGTGCCAGCGGCCGGGTGGGTGCAACTAATGAAAAACTGTTTTTT.

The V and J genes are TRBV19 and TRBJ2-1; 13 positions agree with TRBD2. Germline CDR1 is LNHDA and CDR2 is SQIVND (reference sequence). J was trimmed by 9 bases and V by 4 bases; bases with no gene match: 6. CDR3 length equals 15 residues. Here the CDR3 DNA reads TGTGCCAGTAGTAATCGGACTAGCGGGAGTAGTGAGCAGTTCTTC. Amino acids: CASSNRTSGSSEQFF.

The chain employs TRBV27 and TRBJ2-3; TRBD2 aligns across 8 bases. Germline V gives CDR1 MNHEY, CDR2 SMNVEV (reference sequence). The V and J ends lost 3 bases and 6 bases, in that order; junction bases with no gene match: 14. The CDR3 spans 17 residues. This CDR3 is CASSLVGLAGMGDTQYF. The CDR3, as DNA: TGTGCCAGCAGTTTGGTCGGGTTAGCGGGAATGGGGGATACGCAGTATTTT.